The present T cell receptor (beta chain) was sequenced within a study of CD8 T cells in ankylosing spondylitis. Study-wide findings and caveats: Disease-associated clones were reportedly significantly overrepresented in matched ankylosing spondylitis synovial fluid. Disease-linked clones were found to be CD8+ and relatively rare in peripheral blood. Certain motif variants had earlier appeared in reactive arthritis synovial fluid and blood.

TCR beta libraries were made by quantitative 5'-RACE with molecular barcodes. TCRdb independently ran MiXCR on the 5' RACE reads; one entry per CDR3 protein. Here the sample spans approximately 250,000 distinct CDR3 sequences, roughly a third being singletons. The J segment lost 6 bases and the V segment lost 4 bases, leaving 4 bases of the junction unmatched. Germline CDR1 reads MDHEN; CDR2 reads SYDVKM. CDR3 length: 16 amino acids. Regarding this clonotype: What it binds is not known.

Sequencing was performed on blood, either unsorted or a sorted T cell fraction (not recorded which). This chain uses TRBV28 with TRBJ2-2, with 14 bases that match TRBD2. This clonotype was sampled from a male donor with ankylosing spondylitis or in good health (not recorded which). The CDR3 region is CASSWTSGGPAGELFF. CDR3 sequence (DNA): TGTGCCAGCAGTTGGACTAGCGGGGGGCCAGCCGGGGAGCTGTTTTTT.